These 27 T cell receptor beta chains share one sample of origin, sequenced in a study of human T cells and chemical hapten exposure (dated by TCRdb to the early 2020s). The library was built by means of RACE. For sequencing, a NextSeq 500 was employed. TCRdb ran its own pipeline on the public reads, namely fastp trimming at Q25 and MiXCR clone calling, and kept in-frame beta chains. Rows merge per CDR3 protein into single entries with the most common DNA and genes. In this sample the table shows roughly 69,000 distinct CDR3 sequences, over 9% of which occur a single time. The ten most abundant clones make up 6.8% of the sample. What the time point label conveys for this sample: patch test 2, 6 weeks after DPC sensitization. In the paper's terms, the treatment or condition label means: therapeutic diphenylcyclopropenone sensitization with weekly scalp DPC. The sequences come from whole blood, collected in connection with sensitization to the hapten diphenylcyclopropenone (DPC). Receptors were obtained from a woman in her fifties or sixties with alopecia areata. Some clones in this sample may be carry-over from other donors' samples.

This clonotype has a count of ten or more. The CDR3 protein is CAWSSRYSSYEQYF. The CDR3 coding sequence is TGTGCCTGGAGTAGTAGGTACAGCTCCTACGAGCAGTACTTC. The V gene is TRBV30, the J gene TRBJ2-7; D uncertain. Trimming left V 2 bases short and J 0 bases short, with 11 bases between. In germline, CDR1 is GTSNPN, CDR2 SVGIG (reference sequence). The CDR3 sequence is 14 residues long.

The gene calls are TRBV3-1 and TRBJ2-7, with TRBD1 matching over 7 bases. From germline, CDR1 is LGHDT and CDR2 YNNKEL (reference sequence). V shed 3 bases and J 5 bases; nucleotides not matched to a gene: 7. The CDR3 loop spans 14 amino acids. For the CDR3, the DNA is TGTGCCAGCAGCCACGGACAGGCGAACGACGAGCAGTACTTC. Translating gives CASSHGQANDEQYF.

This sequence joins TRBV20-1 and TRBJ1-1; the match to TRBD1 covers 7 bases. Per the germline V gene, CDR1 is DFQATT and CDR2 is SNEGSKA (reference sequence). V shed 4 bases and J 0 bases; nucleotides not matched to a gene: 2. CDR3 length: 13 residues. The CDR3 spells CSAKGAMNTEAFF. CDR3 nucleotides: TGCAGTGCTAAGGGGGCGATGAACACTGAAGCTTTCTTT.

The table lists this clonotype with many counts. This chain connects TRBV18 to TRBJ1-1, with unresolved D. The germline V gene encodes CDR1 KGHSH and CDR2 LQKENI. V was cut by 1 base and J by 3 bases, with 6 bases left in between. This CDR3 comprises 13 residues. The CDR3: CASSPRQDTEAFF. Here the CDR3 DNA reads TGTGCCAGCTCACCACGGCAGGACACTGAAGCTTTCTTT.

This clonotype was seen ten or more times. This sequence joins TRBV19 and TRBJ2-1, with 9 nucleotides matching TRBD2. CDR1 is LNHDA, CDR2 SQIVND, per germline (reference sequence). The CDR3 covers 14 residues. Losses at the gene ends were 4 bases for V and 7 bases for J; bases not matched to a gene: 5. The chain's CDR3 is CASSTLAGSNEQFF. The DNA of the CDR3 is TGTGCCAGTAGTACCCTAGCGGGAAGTAATGAGCAGTTCTTC. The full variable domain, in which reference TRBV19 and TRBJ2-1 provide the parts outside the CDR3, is DGGITQSPKYLFRKEGQNVTLSCEQNLNHDAMYWYRQDPGQGLRLIYYSQIVNDFQKGDIAEGYSVSREKKESFPLTVTSAQKNPTAFYLCASSTLAGSNEQFFGPGTRLTVL.

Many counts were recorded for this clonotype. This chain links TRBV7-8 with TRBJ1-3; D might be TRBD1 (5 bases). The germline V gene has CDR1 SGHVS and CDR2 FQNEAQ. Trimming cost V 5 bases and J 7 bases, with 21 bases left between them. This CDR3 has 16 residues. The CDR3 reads CASSPRGRMVNNTIYF. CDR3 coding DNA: TGTGCCAGCAGCCCCCGGGGACGGATGGTGAATAACACCATATATTTT. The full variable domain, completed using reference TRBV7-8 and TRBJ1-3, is GAGVSQSPRYKVAKRGQDVALRCDPISGHVSLFWYQQALGQGPEFLTYFQNEAQLDKSGLPSDRFFAERPEGSVSTLKIQRTQQEDSAVYLCASSPRGRMVNNTIYFGEGSWLTVV.

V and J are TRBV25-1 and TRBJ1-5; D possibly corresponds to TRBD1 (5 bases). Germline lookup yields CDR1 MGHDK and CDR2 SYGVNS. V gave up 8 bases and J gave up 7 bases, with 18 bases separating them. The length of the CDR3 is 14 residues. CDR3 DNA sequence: TGTGCCAGCTGCGCTCAGGGACTAGGACAGCCCCAGCATTTT. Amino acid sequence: CASCAQGLGQPQHF.

CDR3 sequence reads: CASTFFGSGELFF. The CDR3 region has the DNA TGTGCCAGTACGTTTTTTGGGTCCGGGGAGCTGTTTTTT. This chain uses TRBV19 with TRBJ2-2, with unresolved D. This CDR3 spans 13 amino acids. The V end lost 7 bases, the J end lost 6 bases, and 12 bases lay between the germline ends. CDR1 and CDR2 (germline): LNHDA, SQIVND (reference sequence).

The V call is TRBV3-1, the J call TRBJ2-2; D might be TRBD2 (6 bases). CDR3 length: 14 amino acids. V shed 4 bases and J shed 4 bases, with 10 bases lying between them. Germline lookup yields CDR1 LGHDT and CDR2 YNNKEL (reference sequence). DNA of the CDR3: TGTGCCAGCAGCCGGGACTTAGTCACCGGGGAGCTGTTTTTT. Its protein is CASSRDLVTGELFF. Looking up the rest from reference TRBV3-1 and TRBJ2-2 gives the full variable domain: DTAVSQTPKYLVTQMGNDKSIKCEQNLGHDTMYWYKQDSKKFLKIMFSYNNKELIINETVPNRFSPKSPDKAHLNLHINSLELGDSAVYFCASSRDLVTGELFFGEGSRLTVL.

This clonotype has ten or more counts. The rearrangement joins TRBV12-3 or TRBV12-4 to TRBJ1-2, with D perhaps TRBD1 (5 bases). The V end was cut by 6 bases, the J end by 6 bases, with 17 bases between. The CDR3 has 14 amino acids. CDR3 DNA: TGTGCCAGCAGCCATTCCCCGGGGACGGATGGCTACACCTTC. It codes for CASSHSPGTDGYTF.

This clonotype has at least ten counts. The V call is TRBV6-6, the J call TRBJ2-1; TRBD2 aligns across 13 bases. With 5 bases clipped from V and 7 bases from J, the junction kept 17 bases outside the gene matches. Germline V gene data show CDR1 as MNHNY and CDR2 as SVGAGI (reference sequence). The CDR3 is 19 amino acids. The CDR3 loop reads CASSGRLAGGIRTRNEQFF. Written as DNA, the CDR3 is TGTGCCAGCAGTGGACGACTAGCGGGAGGAATTAGAACTAGAAATGAGCAGTTCTTC.

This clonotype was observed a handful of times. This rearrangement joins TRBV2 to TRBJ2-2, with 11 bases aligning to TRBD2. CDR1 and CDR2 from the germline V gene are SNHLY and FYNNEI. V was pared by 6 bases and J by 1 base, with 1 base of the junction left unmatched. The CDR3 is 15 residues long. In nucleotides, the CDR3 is TGTGCCAGCAGAGGACTAGCGGGGAACACCGGGGAGCTGTTTTTT. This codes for CASRGLAGNTGELFF. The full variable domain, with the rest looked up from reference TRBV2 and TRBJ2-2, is EPEVTQTPSHQVTQMGQEVILRCVPISNHLYFYWYRQILGQKVEFLVSFYNNEISEKSEIFDDQFSVERPDGSNFTLKIRSTKLEDSAMYFCASRGLAGNTGELFFGEGSRLTVL.

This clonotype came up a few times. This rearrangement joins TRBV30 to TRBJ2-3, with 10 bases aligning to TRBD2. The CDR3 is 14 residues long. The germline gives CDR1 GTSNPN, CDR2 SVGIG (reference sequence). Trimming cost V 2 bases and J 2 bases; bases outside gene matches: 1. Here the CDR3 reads CAWSSGRATDTQYF. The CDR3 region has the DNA TGTGCCTGGAGTAGCGGGAGGGCCACAGATACGCAGTATTTT.

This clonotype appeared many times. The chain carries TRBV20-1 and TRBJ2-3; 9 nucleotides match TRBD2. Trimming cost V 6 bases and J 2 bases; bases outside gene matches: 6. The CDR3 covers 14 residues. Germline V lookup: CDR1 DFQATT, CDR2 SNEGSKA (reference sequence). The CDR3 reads CSAVAGVNTDTQYF. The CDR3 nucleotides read TGCAGTGCAGTAGCGGGAGTGAACACAGATACGCAGTATTTT.

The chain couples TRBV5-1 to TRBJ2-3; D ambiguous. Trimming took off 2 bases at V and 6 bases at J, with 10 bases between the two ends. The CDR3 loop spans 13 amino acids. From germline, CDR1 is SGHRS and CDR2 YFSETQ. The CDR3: CASSFGAADTQYF. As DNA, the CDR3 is TGCGCCAGCAGCTTCGGCGCTGCGGATACGCAGTATTTT. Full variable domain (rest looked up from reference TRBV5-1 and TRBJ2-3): KAGVTQTPRYLIKTRGQQVTLSCSPISGHRSVSWYQQTPGQGLQFLFEYFSETQRNKGNFPGRFSGRQFSNSRSEMNVSTLELGDSALYLCASSFGAADTQYFGPGTRLTVL.

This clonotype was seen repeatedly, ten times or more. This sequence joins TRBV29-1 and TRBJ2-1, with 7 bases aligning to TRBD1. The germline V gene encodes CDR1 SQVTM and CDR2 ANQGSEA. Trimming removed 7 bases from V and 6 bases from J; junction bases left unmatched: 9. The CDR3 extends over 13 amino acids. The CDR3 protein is CSGRMGQLNEQFF. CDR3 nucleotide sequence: TGCAGCGGACGGATGGGACAGCTCAATGAGCAGTTCTTC.

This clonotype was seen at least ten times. For the CDR3, the DNA is TGTGCCAGCAGTGAAGCTGCCGGACTCGATGGCTACACCTTC. It codes for CASSEAAGLDGYTF. The gene calls are TRBV6-1 and TRBJ1-2; D is unclear. Germline V gene lookup returns CDR1 MNHNS and CDR2 SASEGT. The CDR3 is 14 amino acids. Trimming pared 0 bases from V and 6 bases from J, leaving 11 bases between.

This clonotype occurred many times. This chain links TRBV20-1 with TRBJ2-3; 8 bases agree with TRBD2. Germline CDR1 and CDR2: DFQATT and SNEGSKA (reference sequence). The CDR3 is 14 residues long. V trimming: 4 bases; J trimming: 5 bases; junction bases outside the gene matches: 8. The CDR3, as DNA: TGCAGTGCTAAGAGAGCGGGAGAACGAGATACGCAGTATTTT. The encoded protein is CSAKRAGERDTQYF.

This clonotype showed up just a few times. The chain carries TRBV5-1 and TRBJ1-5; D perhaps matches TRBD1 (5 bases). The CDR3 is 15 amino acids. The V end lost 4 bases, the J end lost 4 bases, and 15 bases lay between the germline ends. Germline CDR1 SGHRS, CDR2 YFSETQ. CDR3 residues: CASSSGERTNQPQHF. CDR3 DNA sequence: TGCGCCAGCAGCAGTGGGGAGAGGACAAATCAGCCCCAGCATTTT.

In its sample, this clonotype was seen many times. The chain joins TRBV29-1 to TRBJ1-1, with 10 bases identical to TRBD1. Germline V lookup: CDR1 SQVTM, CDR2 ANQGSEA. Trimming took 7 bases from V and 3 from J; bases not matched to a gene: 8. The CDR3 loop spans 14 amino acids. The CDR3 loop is CSGSWTGGDTEAFF. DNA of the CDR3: TGCAGCGGATCATGGACAGGGGGTGACACTGAAGCTTTCTTT.

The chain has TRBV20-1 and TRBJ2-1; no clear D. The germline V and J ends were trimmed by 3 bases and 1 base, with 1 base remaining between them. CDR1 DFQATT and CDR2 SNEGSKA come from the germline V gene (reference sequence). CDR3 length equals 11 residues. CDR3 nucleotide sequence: TGCAGTGCTAGTTCCTACAATGAGCAGTTCTTC. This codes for CSASSYNEQFF.

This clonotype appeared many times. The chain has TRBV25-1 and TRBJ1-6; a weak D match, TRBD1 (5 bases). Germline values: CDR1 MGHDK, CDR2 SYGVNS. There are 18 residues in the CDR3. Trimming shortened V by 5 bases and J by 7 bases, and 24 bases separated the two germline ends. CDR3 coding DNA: TGTGCCAGCAGTTCAAACCCCGCGGGCAGGGCGAGGAATTCACCCCTCCACTTT. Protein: CASSSNPAGRARNSPLHF.

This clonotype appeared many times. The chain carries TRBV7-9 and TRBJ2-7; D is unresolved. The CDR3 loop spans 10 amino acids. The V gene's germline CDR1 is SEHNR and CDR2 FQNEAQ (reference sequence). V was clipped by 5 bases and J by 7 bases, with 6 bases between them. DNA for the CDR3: TGTGCCAGCAGCCAAAGGGAGCAGTACTTC. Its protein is CASSQREQYF.

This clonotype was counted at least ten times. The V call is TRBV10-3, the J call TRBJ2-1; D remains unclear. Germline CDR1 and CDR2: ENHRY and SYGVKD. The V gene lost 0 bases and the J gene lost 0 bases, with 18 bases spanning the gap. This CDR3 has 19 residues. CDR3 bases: TGTGCCATCAGTGAGTCGCGCGGACGGCTAATCAGCTCCTACAATGAGCAGTTCTTC. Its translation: CAISESRGRLISSYNEQFF.

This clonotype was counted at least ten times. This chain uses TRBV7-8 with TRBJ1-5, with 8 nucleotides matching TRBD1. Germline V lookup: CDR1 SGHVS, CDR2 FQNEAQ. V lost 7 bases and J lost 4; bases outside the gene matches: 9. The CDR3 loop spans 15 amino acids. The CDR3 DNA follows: TGTGCCAGCACCCGGACAGGGACGTTTAATCAGCCCCAGCATTTT. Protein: CASTRTGTFNQPQHF.

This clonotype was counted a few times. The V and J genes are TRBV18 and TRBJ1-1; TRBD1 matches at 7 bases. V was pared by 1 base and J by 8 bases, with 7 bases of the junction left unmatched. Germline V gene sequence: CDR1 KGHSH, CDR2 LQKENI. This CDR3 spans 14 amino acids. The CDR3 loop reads CASSPLGQGEEAFF. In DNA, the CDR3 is TGTGCCAGCTCACCACTTGGGCAGGGGGAAGAAGCTTTCTTT.

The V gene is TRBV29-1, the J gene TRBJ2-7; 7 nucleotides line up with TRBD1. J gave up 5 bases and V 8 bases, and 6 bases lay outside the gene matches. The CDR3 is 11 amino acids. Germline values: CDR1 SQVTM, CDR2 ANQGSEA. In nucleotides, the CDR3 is TGCAGCACAGGGGTTGGTGACGAGCAGTACTTC. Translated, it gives CSTGVGDEQYF.